This T cell receptor (beta chain) is drawn from a study of blood T cells in healthy people across ages. Worth noting for this clonotype: Antigen unknown.

A second PCR, run for roughly 7 to 11 cycles, used a sample-barcoded 5' primer plus a J-beta primer mix. Unique molecular identifiers of 12 random nucleotides labeled each cDNA. One entry per CDR3 protein results from TCRdb running MiXCR on the 5' RACE reads. The sample carries around 870,000 distinct CDR3 sequences, roughly 26% recorded once. General study points: TCR beta diversity per million T cells fell roughly linearly with age. The long-lived group displayed more naive CD4+ cells, plus higher diversity, than the aged donors did.

The CDR3 is made up of 18 amino acids. Germline loops: CDR1 SEHNR, CDR2 FQNEAQ (reference sequence). The V end lost 2 bases, the J end lost 1 base, and 15 bases lay between the germline ends. Input material: blood. The V gene is TRBV7-9, the J gene TRBJ1-6; D gene unclear. This clonotype was sampled from a woman of 80 years or more in good health. The CDR3 sequence is CASSLKGPRGSYNSPLHF. As DNA, the CDR3 is TGTGCCAGCAGCTTAAAAGGGCCACGTGGATCCTATAATTCACCCCTCCACTTT.